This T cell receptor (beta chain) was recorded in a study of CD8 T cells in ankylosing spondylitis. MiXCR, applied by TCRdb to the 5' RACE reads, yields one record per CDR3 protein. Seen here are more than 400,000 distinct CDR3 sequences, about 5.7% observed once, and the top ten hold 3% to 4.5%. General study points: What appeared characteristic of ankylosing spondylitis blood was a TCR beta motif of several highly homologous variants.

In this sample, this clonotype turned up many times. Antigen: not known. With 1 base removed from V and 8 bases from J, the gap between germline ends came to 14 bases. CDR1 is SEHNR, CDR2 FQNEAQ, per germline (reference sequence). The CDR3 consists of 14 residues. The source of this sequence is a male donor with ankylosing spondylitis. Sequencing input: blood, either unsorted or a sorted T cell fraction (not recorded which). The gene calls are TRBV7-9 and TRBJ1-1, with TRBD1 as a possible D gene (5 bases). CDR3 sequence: CASSLVGGASEAFF. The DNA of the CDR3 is TGTGCCAGCAGCTTAGTTGGGGGAGCCTCAGAAGCTTTCTTT.